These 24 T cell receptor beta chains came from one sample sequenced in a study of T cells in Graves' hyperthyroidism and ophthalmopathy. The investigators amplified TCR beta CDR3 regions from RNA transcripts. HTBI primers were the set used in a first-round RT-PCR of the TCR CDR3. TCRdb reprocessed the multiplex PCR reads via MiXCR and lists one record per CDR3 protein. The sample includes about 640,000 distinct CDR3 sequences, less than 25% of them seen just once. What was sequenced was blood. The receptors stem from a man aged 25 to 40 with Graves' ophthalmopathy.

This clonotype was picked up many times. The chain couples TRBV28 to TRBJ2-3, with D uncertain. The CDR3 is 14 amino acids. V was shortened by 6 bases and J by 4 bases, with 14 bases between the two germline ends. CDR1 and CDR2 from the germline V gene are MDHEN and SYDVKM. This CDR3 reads CASSLEPSADTQYF. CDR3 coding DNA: TGTGCCAGCAGCCTCGAGCCGAGCGCAGATACGCAGTATTTT.

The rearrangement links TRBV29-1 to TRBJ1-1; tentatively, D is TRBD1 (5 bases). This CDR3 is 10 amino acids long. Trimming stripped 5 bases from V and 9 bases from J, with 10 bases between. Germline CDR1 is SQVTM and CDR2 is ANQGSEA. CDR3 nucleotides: TGCAGCGTTTGGGACTACCAAGCTTTCTTT. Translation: CSVWDYQAFF.

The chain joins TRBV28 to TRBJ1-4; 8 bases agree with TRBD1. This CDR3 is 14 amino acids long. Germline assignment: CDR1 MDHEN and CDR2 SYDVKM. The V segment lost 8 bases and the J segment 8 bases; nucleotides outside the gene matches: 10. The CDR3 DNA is TGTGCCAGCCTAAACAGGGGGGTATACGAAAAACTGTTTTTT. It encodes CASLNRGVYEKLFF.

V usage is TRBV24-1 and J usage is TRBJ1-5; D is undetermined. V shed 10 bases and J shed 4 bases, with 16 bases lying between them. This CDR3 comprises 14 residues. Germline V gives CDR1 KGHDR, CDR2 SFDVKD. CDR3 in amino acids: CATSRKGKNQPQHF. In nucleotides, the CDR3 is TGTGCCACTTCTCGCAAAGGGAAAAATCAGCCCCAGCATTTT.

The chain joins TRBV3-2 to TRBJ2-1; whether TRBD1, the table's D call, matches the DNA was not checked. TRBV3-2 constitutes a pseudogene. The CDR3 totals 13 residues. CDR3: CASSPTGGGEQFF. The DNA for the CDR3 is TGTGCCAGCAGCCCGACAGGGGGAGGTGAGCAGTTCTTC.

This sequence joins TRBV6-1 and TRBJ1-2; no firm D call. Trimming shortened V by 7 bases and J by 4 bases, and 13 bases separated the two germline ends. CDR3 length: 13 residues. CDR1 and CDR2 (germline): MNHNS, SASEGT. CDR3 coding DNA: TGTGCCAGCACCAGTCCCATAAGCTATGGCTACACCTTC. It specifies CASTSPISYGYTF.

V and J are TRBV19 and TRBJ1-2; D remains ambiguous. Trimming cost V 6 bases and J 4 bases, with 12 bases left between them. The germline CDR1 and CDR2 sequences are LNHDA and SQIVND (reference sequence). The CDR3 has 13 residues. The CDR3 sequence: CASSEEPLYGYTF. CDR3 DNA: TGTGCCAGTAGCGAAGAGCCCCTCTATGGCTACACCTTC.

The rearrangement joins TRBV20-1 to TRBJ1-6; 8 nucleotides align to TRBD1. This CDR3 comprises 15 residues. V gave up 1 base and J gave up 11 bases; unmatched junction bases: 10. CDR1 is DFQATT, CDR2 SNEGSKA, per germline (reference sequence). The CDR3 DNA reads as TGCAGTGCTAGAGCGACAGGGGCCACCCCCACACCCCTCCACTTT. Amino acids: CSARATGATPTPLHF.

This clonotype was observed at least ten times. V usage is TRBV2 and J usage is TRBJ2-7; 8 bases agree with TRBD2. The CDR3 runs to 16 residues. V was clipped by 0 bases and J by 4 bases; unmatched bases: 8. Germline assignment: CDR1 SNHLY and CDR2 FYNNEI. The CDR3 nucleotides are TGTGCCAGCAGTGAAGCGCTCGGGACTAGTTTGTACGAGCAGTACTTC. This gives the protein CASSEALGTSLYEQYF.

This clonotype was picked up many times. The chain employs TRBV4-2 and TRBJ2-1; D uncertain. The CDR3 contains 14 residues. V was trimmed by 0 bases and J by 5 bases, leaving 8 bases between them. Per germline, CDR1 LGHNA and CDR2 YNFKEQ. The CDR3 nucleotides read TGTGCCAGCAGCCAAGATCTGGAGAACAATGAGCAGTTCTTC. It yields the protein CASSQDLENNEQFF.

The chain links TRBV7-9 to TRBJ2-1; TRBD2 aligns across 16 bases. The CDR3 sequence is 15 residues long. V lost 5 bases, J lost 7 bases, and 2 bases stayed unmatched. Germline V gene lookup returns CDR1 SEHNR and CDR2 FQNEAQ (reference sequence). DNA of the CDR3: TGTGCCAGCAGCGTGGGACTAGCGGGAGGGAATGAGCAGTTCTTC. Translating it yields CASSVGLAGGNEQFF.

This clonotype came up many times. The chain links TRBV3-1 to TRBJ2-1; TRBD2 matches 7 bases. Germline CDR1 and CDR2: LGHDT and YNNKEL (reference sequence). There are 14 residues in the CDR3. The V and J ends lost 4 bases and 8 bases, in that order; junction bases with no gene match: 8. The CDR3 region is CASSPGTGGDEQFF. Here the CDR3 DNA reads TGTGCCAGCAGCCCCGGGACGGGAGGTGATGAGCAGTTCTTC.

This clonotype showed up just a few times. The CDR3 is CASSLWGRAATNEKLFF. The CDR3 DNA reads as TGTGCCAGCAGTTTATGGGGTCGGGCAGCAACTAATGAAAAACTGTTTTTT. V and J are TRBV28 and TRBJ1-4; D not certain. The CDR3 totals 17 residues. Trimming pared 0 bases from V and 0 bases from J, leaving 11 bases between. The germline V gene has CDR1 MDHEN and CDR2 SYDVKM.

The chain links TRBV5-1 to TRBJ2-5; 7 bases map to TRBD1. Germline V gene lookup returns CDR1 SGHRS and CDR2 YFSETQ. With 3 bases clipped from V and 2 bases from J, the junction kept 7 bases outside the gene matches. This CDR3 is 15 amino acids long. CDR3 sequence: CASSSTGQEQETQYF. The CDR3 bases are TGCGCCAGCAGCTCAACAGGACAGGAACAAGAGACCCAGTACTTC.

As DNA, the CDR3 is TGTGCCAGCAGTTCGACCGGGACTAGCGGGGGCCGTTACGAGCAGTACTTC. This encodes CASSSTGTSGGRYEQYF. This chain connects TRBV27 to TRBJ2-7, with TRBD2 matching 14 bases. There are 17 residues in the CDR3. Germline V gene lookup returns CDR1 MNHEY and CDR2 SMNVEV (reference sequence). V trimming: 4 bases; J trimming: 4 bases; junction bases outside the gene matches: 9.

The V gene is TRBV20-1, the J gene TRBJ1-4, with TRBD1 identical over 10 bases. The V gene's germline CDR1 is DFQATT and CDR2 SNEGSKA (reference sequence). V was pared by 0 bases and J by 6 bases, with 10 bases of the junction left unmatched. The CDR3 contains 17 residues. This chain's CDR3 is CSARDPTGGVTDEKLFF. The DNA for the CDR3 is TGCAGTGCTAGAGATCCGACAGGGGGCGTTACGGATGAAAAACTGTTTTTT.

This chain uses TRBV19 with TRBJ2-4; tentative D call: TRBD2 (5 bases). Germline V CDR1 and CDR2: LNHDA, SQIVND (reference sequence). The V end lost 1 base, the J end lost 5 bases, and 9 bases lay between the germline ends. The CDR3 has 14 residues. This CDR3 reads CASSIAGRENIQYF. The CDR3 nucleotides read TGTGCCAGTAGTATAGCGGGGAGAGAAAACATTCAGTACTTC.

CDR3 DNA sequence: TGCGCCAGCAGCCCCGGCCCAGGGCTGGGGAATTCACCCCTCCACTTT. Residues: CASSPGPGLGNSPLHF. V gene TRBV4-3 combines with J gene TRBJ1-6; D possibly corresponds to TRBD1 (5 bases). Deletions cut 4 bases from V and 7 bases from J, with 17 bases between. The CDR3 extends over 16 amino acids. The germline CDR1 and CDR2 sequences are LGHNA and YSLEER.

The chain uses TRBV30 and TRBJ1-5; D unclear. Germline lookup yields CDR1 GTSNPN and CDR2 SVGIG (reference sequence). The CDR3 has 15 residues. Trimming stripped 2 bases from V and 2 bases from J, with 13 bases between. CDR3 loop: CAWSNTEEGNQPQHF. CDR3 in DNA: TGTGCCTGGAGTAATACCGAGGAGGGCAATCAGCCCCAGCATTTT. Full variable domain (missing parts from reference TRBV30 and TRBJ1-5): SQTIHQWPATLVQPVGSPLSLECTVEGTSNPNLYWYRQAAGRGLQLLFYSVGIGQISSEVPQNLSASRPQDRQFILSSKKLLLSDSGFYLCAWSNTEEGNQPQHFGDGTRLSIL.

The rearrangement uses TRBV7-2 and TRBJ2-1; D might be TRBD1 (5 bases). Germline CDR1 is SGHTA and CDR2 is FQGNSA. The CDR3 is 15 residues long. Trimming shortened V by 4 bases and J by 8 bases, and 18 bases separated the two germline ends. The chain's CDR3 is CASSYGQRSLDEQFF. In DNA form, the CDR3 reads TGTGCCAGCAGCTACGGACAACGTTCGTTGGATGAGCAGTTCTTC.

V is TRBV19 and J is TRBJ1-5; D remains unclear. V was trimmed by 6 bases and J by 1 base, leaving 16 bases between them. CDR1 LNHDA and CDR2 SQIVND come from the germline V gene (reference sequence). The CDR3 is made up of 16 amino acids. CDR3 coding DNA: TGTGCCAGTAGAAGTTCCGGGGTAATGAGCAATCAGCCCCAGCATTTT. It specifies CASRSSGVMSNQPQHF. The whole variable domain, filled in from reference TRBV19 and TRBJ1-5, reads DGGITQSPKYLFRKEGQNVTLSCEQNLNHDAMYWYRQDPGQGLRLIYYSQIVNDFQKGDIAEGYSVSREKKESFPLTVTSAQKNPTAFYLCASRSSGVMSNQPQHFGDGTRLSIL.

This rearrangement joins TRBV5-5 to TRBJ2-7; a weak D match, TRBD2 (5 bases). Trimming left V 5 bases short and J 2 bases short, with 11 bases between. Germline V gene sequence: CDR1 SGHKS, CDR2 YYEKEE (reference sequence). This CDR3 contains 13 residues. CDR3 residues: CASRPGIAYEQYF. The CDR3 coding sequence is TGTGCCAGCAGACCGGGAATCGCCTACGAGCAGTACTTC.

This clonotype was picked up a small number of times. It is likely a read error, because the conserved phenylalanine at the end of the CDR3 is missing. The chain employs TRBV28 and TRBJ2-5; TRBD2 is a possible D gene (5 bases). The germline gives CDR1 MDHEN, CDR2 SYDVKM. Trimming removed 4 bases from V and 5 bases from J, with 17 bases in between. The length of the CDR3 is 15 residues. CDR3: CASSSPGEGSETQYL. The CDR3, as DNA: TGTGCCAGCAGTTCCCCCGGTGAGGGCTCGGAGACCCAGTACCTC.

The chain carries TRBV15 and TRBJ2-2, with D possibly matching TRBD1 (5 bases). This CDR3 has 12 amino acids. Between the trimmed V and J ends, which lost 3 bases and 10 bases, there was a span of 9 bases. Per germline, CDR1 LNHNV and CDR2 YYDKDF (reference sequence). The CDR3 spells CATSSQGLELFF. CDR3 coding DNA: TGTGCCACCAGCAGTCAGGGCTTGGAGCTGTTTTTT.